The 8 T cell receptor beta chains given below trace back to one sample, sequenced in a study of T cell clones after liver transplantation. Profiling relied on immunoSEQ multiplex PCR, and the TCRdb table lists in-frame clones only, not all of them. The sample lists some 59,000 clones, over 60% occurring once. Specimen: CD4+ T cells from blood, collected at the 22-month timepoint. These receptor sequences come from a human patient who received a liver transplant. Some T cells here may be from the graft donor.

The chain carries TRBV2 and TRBJ1-1; D possibly corresponds to TRBD1 (5 bases). Germline-derived CDR1 and CDR2 are SNHLY and FYNNEI. This CDR3 comprises 13 residues. V lost 6 bases to trimming and J lost 5 bases, with 13 bases between them. DNA of the CDR3: TGTGCCAGCAGCGGCGTCCGGGGGACTGAAGCTTTCTTT. Protein sequence: CASSGVRGTEAFF.

This chain connects TRBV18 to TRBJ2-5; D unclear. The CDR3 is 14 residues long. Trimming pared 4 bases from V and 1 base from J, leaving 10 bases between. CDR1 and CDR2 from the germline V gene are KGHSH and LQKENI. This CDR3 is CASSQMGFQETQYF. For the CDR3, the DNA is TGTGCCAGCTCACAAATGGGTTTCCAAGAGACCCAGTACTTC.

This chain connects TRBV6-1 to TRBJ2-3; TRBD1 might be the D (6 bases). The CDR3 sequence is 13 residues long. Germline assignment: CDR1 MNHNS and CDR2 SASEGT. The ends were cut back, 7 bases at V and 7 bases at J, with 15 bases in the middle. The CDR3 DNA sequence: TGTGCCAGCACGACTTCAGGGGCTAATACGCAGTATTTT. Its translation is CASTTSGANTQYF.

The rearrangement uses TRBV7-3 and TRBJ2-2; D remains unclear. The CDR3 covers 14 residues. CDR1 SGHTA and CDR2 FQGTGA come from the germline V gene. V was pared by 5 bases and J by 1 base, with 8 bases between. The CDR3 protein is CASSLTLNTGELFF. Here the CDR3 DNA reads TGTGCCAGCAGCCTGACATTGAACACCGGGGAGCTGTTTTTT.

The chain couples TRBV2 to TRBJ2-1; TRBD1 might be the D (6 bases). Deletions cut 4 bases from V and 0 bases from J, with 7 bases between. This CDR3 region has 14 residues. Germline loops: CDR1 SNHLY, CDR2 FYNNEI. The CDR3 spells CASSGRGSYNEQFF. DNA of the CDR3: TGTGCCAGCAGTGGCAGGGGCTCCTACAATGAGCAGTTCTTC.

The chain employs TRBV29-1 and TRBJ1-1; D not certain. The CDR3 extends over 12 amino acids. CDR1 SQVTM and CDR2 ANQGSEA come from the germline V gene. V was clipped by 4 bases and J by 7 bases, with 13 bases between them. The CDR3 nucleotides read TGCAGCGTTGTACGGCAGGCGAATGAAGCTTTCTTT. Its protein is CSVVRQANEAFF.

The rearrangement joins TRBV7-2 to TRBJ1-5, with D possibly being TRBD1 (5 bases). V lost 3 bases to trimming and J lost 5 bases, with 11 bases between them. CDR3 length: 14 residues. Germline V gene data show CDR1 as SGHTA and CDR2 as FQGNSA. For the CDR3, the DNA is TGTGCCAGCAGCTTTGACAGATCATATCAGCCCCAGCATTTT. Amino acid sequence: CASSFDRSYQPQHF.

The chain is built from TRBV6-1 and TRBJ1-1; TRBD1 matches at 7 bases. V lost 3 bases, J lost 1 base, and 2 bases stayed unmatched. The CDR3 is 14 amino acids. Germline V gives CDR1 MNHNS, CDR2 SASEGT. The chain's CDR3 is CASSDGTANTEAFF. DNA of the CDR3: TGTGCCAGCAGTGATGGGACAGCGAACACTGAAGCTTTCTTT.